This T cell receptor (beta chain) was retrieved from a study of T cells after yellow fever vaccination. Overall study findings and caveats: The appearance of a small share of clonotypes in both CD4 and CD8 compartments was observed. Re-detected after boosting: most primary clones, 96% of CD4 and less than 90% of CD8. Highly abundant clonotypes carried over from the bulk population could end up in FACS-sorted repertoires as contaminants.

The CDR3 has 10 residues. CDR1 and CDR2 (germline): DFQATT, SNEGSKA (reference sequence). Between the trimmed V and J ends, which lost 6 bases and 10 bases, there was a span of 12 bases. In this sample, this clonotype turned up many times. Antigen: not known. For TCR, cDNA came from 5'RACE template switching, which added a universal primer site and UMIs. TCRdb re-called the 5' RACE reads with MiXCR, one entry per CDR3 protein. The repertoire consists of a few hundred thousand distinct CDR3 sequences, with roughly 3.5% occurring once and the leading ten covering 19%. Source: PBMCs, taken 15 days after the yellow fever booster vaccination. The TCR was taken from a man younger than 30 who received the YFV17D yellow fever vaccine. The chain combines TRBV20-1 with TRBJ1-2, with D unresolved. CDR3 protein: CSAGEYAYTF. The CDR3 DNA sequence: TGCAGTGCCGGCGAGTACGCCTACACCTTC.